The 13 T cell receptor beta chains below all came from one sample that was sequenced in a study of T cell clonality in common variable immunodeficiency. The assay was immunoSEQ multiplex PCR, and TCRdb's table has in-frame clones only and misses some. There are tens of thousands of clones in the sample, none observed a single time. The specimen was peripheral blood mononuclear cells. These receptors were taken from a person aged 18 to 75 in good health.

This clone was counted at least ten times. The read falls 3 residues short of the CDR3 end, and the missing part is taken from the germline J gene. V and J are TRBV6-4 and TRBJ2-2; 7 nucleotides line up with TRBD1. The V gene's germline CDR1 is MRHNA and CDR2 SNTAGT. This CDR3 spans 15 amino acids. The ends lost 6 bases at V and 1 base at J; junction bases unmatched: 5. The DNA read from the CDR3 is TGTGCCAGCAGCCTCACAGGGGAGAACACCGGGGAG. This encodes CASSLTGENTGE. The entire CDR3 protein reads CASSLTGENTGELFF.

This clone was counted at least ten times. The read gets to within 3 residues of the CDR3 end, and the germline J gene fills in the rest. The chain is built from TRBV5-1 and TRBJ2-7; D is uncertain. The CDR3 totals 14 residues. Deletions cut 2 bases from V and 0 bases from J, with 9 bases between. The germline V gene has CDR1 SGHRS and CDR2 YFSETQ. Incomplete CDR3 DNA: TGCGCCAGCAGCTTCTCAGCGTCCTCCTACGAG. It is translated as CASSFSASSYE. From start to end, the CDR3 is CASSFSASSYEQYF.

This clone showed up many times. The read ends 3 residues before the CDR3 terminus; that terminus is restored from the germline J gene. The chain recombines TRBV2 with TRBJ1-1, with D possibly TRBD1 on 5 matching bases. This CDR3 spans 14 amino acids. V lost 8 bases, J lost 3 bases, and 16 bases lay in between. Per the germline V gene, CDR1 is SNHLY and CDR2 is FYNNEI. CDR3 DNA, as far as it was read: TGTGCCAGCCGAGTAGGCAGGGCGGACACTGAA. This sequence encodes CASRVGRADTE. The whole CDR3 sequence reads CASRVGRADTEAFF.

This clone was observed many times. The read terminates 3 residues ahead of where the CDR3 ends, so the germline J gene completes it. The chain links TRBV28 to TRBJ2-1, with TRBD2 matching 7 bases. Germline CDR1 is MDHEN and CDR2 is SYDVKM. The CDR3 length is 16 residues. Losses at the gene ends were 4 bases for V and 7 bases for J; bases not matched to a gene: 13. The sequenced part of the CDR3 DNA is TGTGCCAGCAGTTCGGGACTACTGTCTCTCTTAAATGAG. Amino acids: CASSSGLLSLLNE. The CDR3 in full is CASSSGLLSLLNEQFF.

This clone was found many times. The read gets to within 3 residues of the CDR3 end, and the germline J gene fills in the rest. The V gene is TRBV19, the J gene TRBJ2-1, with TRBD2 identical over 11 bases. V shed 5 bases, J shed 3 bases, and the junction held 9 bases outside the gene matches. The CDR3 has 17 residues. CDR1 is LNHDA, CDR2 SQIVND, per germline (reference sequence). The CDR3 region is CASSPTPTSGSYNEQFF. The sequenced CDR3 bases are TGTGCCAGTAGTCCCACCCCTACTAGCGGGAGCTACAATGAG.

This clone was counted ten times or more. The CDR3 is cut off 3 residues early in the read; its end comes from the germline J gene. V gene TRBV5-4 combines with J gene TRBJ1-6, with TRBD1 matching over 8 bases. V lost 4 bases and J lost 7; bases outside the gene matches: 4. The germline V gene encodes CDR1 SGHNT and CDR2 YYREEE (reference sequence). This CDR3 is 14 amino acids long. The covered CDR3 bases are TGTGCCAGCAGCCCAGGGGGCGAAAATTCACCC. Translation: CASSPGGENSP. The CDR3 in full is CASSPGGENSPLHF.

In regard to this clone: The read falls 3 residues short of the CDR3 end, and the missing part is taken from the germline J gene. The chain employs TRBV19 and TRBJ2-7, with unresolved D. There are 14 residues in the CDR3. Germline assignment: CDR1 LNHDA and CDR2 SQIVND (reference sequence). Trimming took off 4 bases at V and 3 bases at J, with 13 bases between the two ends. The part of the CDR3 DNA that was read is TGTGCCAGTAGTAGAACGACTGGAAACTACGAG. This encodes CASSRTTGNYE. The entire CDR3 protein reads CASSRTTGNYEQYF. The whole variable domain, filled in from reference TRBV19 and TRBJ2-7, reads DGGITQSPKYLFRKEGQNVTLSCEQNLNHDAMYWYRQDPGQGLRLIYYSQIVNDFQKGDIAEGYSVSREKKESFPLTVTSAQKNPTAFYLCASSRTTGNYEQYFGPGTRLTVT.

This clone was detected ten times or more. The CDR3: CASSEYRLAGNEQFF. CDR3 DNA, as far as it was read: TGTGCCAGCAGTGAATATCGACTAGCCGGCAATGAG. This sequence joins TRBV6-1 and TRBJ2-1, with 7 bases identical to TRBD2. The read is 3 residues too short to cover the CDR3 end, so that end is filled in from the germline J gene. The germline gives CDR1 MNHNS, CDR2 SASEGT. The CDR3 totals 15 residues. V dropped 2 bases and J dropped 6; count of bases not matched to a gene: 7.

This clone was counted at least ten times. CDR3 sequence reads: CASSIAAGWSTDTQYF. Partial CDR3 DNA: TGTGCCAGTAGTATCGCGGCAGGGTGGAGCACAGATACG. V gene TRBV19 combines with J gene TRBJ2-3; D may be TRBD1 (5 bases). The observed sequence ends 3 residues before the CDR3 terminus, with the missing tail filled in from the germline J gene. The V end lost 3 bases, the J end lost 0 bases, and 13 bases lay between the germline ends. Germline values: CDR1 LNHDA, CDR2 SQIVND (reference sequence). The CDR3 has 16 amino acids. Using reference TRBV19 and TRBJ2-3 for the parts outside the CDR3, the full variable domain is DGGITQSPKYLFRKEGQNVTLSCEQNLNHDAMYWYRQDPGQGLRLIYYSQIVNDFQKGDIAEGYSVSREKKESFPLTVTSAQKNPTAFYLCASSIAAGWSTDTQYFGPGTRLTVL.

Ten or more counts support this clone. The read ends 3 residues shy of where the CDR3 ends; the end is completed using the germline J gene. The chain couples TRBV20-1 to TRBJ2-5; 7 nucleotides align to TRBD1. The CDR3 length is 13 residues. CDR1 DFQATT and CDR2 SNEGSKA come from the germline V gene (reference sequence). J gave up 3 bases and V 6 bases, and 7 bases lay outside the gene matches. The DNA read from the CDR3 is TGCAGTGCCCTGGGGCAGGGGGAAGAGACC. The encoded protein is CSALGQGEET. The whole CDR3 sequence reads CSALGQGEETQYF.

This clone was counted at least ten times. With the read ending 3 residues before the CDR3 end, the germline J gene is used to fill in that end. The rearrangement links TRBV29-1 to TRBJ1-1; tentatively, D is TRBD1 (6 bases). V was pared by 1 base and J by 2 bases, with 11 bases between. Germline values: CDR1 SQVTM, CDR2 ANQGSEA. The CDR3 is 14 residues long. The chain's CDR3 is CSVEVQGINTEAFF. The CDR3 bases that were read are TGCAGCGTTGAAGTGCAGGGGATAAACACTGAA.

This clone showed up many times. The CDR3 goes on 3 residues after the read ends, and that part is filled in from the germline J gene. The chain uses TRBV18 and TRBJ2-5, with 8 bases aligning to TRBD2. Germline V lookup: CDR1 KGHSH, CDR2 LQKENI. The V and J ends lost 3 bases and 1 base, in that order; junction bases with no gene match: 1. This CDR3 is 14 amino acids long. The sequenced CDR3 bases are TGTGCCAGCTCACCGCGGGGGGTCCAAGAGACC. Protein product: CASSPRGVQET. The whole CDR3 protein reads CASSPRGVQETQYF.

This clone was recorded at least ten times. The read finishes 3 residues shy of the CDR3 end, and the germline J gene is used to complete it. The J gene is TRBJ1-5, the V gene TRBV4-2, with D unresolved. Trimming took 0 bases from V and 2 from J, leaving 8 bases between them. Germline V gives CDR1 LGHNA, CDR2 YNFKEQ. This CDR3 contains 15 residues. The CDR3 region is CASSQDDTGNQPQHF. Incomplete CDR3 DNA: TGTGCCAGCAGCCAAGATGACACTGGCAATCAGCCC.